These 16 T cell receptor beta chains originate from one sample sequenced in a study of T cell responses to AZD1222 COVID-19 vaccine. The table came from immunoSEQ multiplex PCR; TCRdb's copy has only in-frame clones and leaves some out. The sample lists roughly 130,000 clones; 80% to 90% were seen once. Here the sequenced sample was peripheral blood, taken on day 0 of AZD1222 vaccination. The origin of the receptors is an adult in good health.

The chain combines TRBV5-5 with TRBJ2-2; D call uncertain. Trimming cost V 0 bases and J 0 bases, with 3 bases left between them. The CDR3 has 14 residues. Germline CDR1 is SGHKS and CDR2 is YYEKEE (reference sequence). In nucleotides, the CDR3 is TGTGCCAGCAGCTTGGCCCCGAACACCGGGGAGCTGTTTTTT. Its translation: CASSLAPNTGELFF. The entire variable domain, with the rest obtained from reference TRBV5-5 and TRBJ2-2, is as follows: DAGVTQSPTHLIKTRGQQVTLRCSPISGHKSVSWYQQVLGQGPQFIFQYYEKEERGRGNFPDRFSARQFPNYSSELNVNALLLGDSALYLCASSLAPNTGELFFGEGSRLTVL.

V usage is TRBV7-9 and J usage is TRBJ1-1; TRBD1 matches at 7 bases. With 5 bases clipped from V and 3 bases from J, the junction kept 6 bases outside the gene matches. CDR1 and CDR2 from the germline V gene are SEHNR and FQNEAQ (reference sequence). This CDR3 has 14 amino acids. CDR3 protein: CASSIRGSDTEAFF. The CDR3, as DNA: TGTGCCAGCAGCATCAGGGGGTCCGACACTGAAGCTTTCTTT.

The chain couples TRBV2 to TRBJ1-2; 7 bases line up with TRBD1. The germline CDR1 and CDR2 sequences are SNHLY and FYNNEI. The CDR3 is 15 residues long. The V gene end was trimmed by 6 bases and the J gene end by 4 bases; junction bases not matched to a gene: 11. The CDR3 region is CASSQNVRDSYGYTF. In DNA form, the CDR3 reads TGTGCCAGCAGCCAAAACGTCCGGGACAGCTATGGCTACACCTTC.

In this sample, this clone turned up once. The gene calls are TRBV18 and TRBJ2-3, with D possibly being TRBD1 or TRBD2 (5 bases each). The germline V gene encodes CDR1 KGHSH and CDR2 LQKENI. The CDR3 loop spans 15 amino acids. V was clipped by 3 bases and J by 0 bases, with 10 bases between them. Here the CDR3 DNA reads TGTGCCAGCTCACCGGGGACCCTGAGCACAGATACGCAGTATTTT. Translated, it gives CASSPGTLSTDTQYF.

The V and J genes are TRBV2 and TRBJ2-2; maybe TRBD2 (6 bases). Germline assignment: CDR1 SNHLY and CDR2 FYNNEI. CDR3 size: 14 residues. V shed 8 bases and J shed 0 bases, with 10 bases lying between them. DNA for the CDR3: TGTGCCAGCGGCGCGGGGTCGAACACCGGGGAGCTGTTTTTT. This translates into CASGAGSNTGELFF.

Only a few counts were recorded for this clone. The gene calls are TRBV9 and TRBJ1-1, with TRBD1 as a possible D gene (6 bases). Germline V gene sequence: CDR1 SGDLS, CDR2 YYNGEE. The CDR3 has 13 residues. Trimming pared 3 bases from V and 2 bases from J, leaving 8 bases between. The CDR3 DNA is TGTGCCAGCAGCGGGGACATTAACACTGAAGCTTTCTTT. Encoded protein: CASSGDINTEAFF.

In this sample, this clone is medium-sized. The V gene is TRBV18, the J gene TRBJ1-6, with D uncertain. There are 13 residues in the CDR3. The V and J ends lost 6 bases and 7 bases respectively, with 10 bases between them. The germline CDR1 and CDR2 sequences are KGHSH and LQKENI. The CDR3 region has the DNA TGTGCCAGCTCCGGAGGAGGAAATTCACCCCTCCACTTT. The encoded protein is CASSGGGNSPLHF.

The count of this clone is one. This chain links TRBV10-3 with TRBJ2-7; 9 nucleotides agree with TRBD1. Looked up from germline, CDR1 is ENHRY and CDR2 is SYGVKD. The CDR3 runs 13 residues. V shed 8 bases, J shed 5 bases, and the junction held 7 bases outside the gene matches. The CDR3 DNA sequence: TGTGCCATCGGGGGGACAGGGTTTCACGAGCAGTACTTC. Translated, it gives CAIGGTGFHEQYF.

The chain carries TRBV28 and TRBJ2-3; D uncertain. The CDR3 is made up of 12 amino acids. Germline V CDR1 and CDR2: MDHEN, SYDVKM. V gave up 7 bases and J gave up 4 bases, with 9 bases separating them. CDR3 in amino acids: CASTSSADTQYF. The CDR3 bases are TGTGCCAGCACTTCTTCAGCAGATACGCAGTATTTT.

The V and J genes are TRBV11-2 and TRBJ1-6, with D perhaps TRBD1 (5 bases). The CDR3 consists of 15 residues. V was clipped by 1 base and J by 10 bases, with 14 bases between them. Germline lookup yields CDR1 SGHAT and CDR2 FQNNGV. The CDR3, as DNA: TGTGCCAGCAGCTTAGGGTGGGCAGGGAGGTCACCCCTCCACTTT. Translated, it gives CASSLGWAGRSPLHF.

This chain uses TRBV5-1 with TRBJ2-2, with 11 positions matching TRBD2. From germline, CDR1 is SGHRS and CDR2 YFSETQ. This CDR3 comprises 16 residues. V dropped 10 bases and J dropped 1; count of bases not matched to a gene: 9. CDR3 sequence reads: CAGSPTSGVNTGELFF. For the CDR3, the DNA is TGCGCCGGAAGCCCGACTAGCGGGGTGAACACCGGGGAGCTGTTTTTT.

CDR3 bases: TGTGCCAGCAGTCCGCCGGGACAGGGAACAGATACGCAGTATTTT. Translating gives CASSPPGQGTDTQYF. The chain joins TRBV6-5 to TRBJ2-3; 9 bases are a match to TRBD1. This CDR3 is built from 15 residues. From germline, CDR1 is MNHEY and CDR2 SVGAGI. The V segment lost 5 bases and the J segment 3 bases; nucleotides outside the gene matches: 6.

This clone was seen only a few times. This chain joins TRBV4-1 and TRBJ1-5; no firm D call. The V and J ends lost 3 bases and 2 bases respectively, with 8 bases between them. CDR3 size: 14 residues. Germline V gives CDR1 MGHRA, CDR2 YSYEKL. CDR3 nucleotide sequence: TGCGCCAGCAGCCAGCCCTGGGGCAATCAGCCCCAGCATTTT. Translating it yields CASSQPWGNQPQHF.

The chain combines TRBV19 with TRBJ2-1; 7 nucleotides agree with TRBD1. The CDR3 spans 15 residues. Germline trimming cut 6 bases from V and 1 base from J; bases unmatched to any gene: 6. The V gene's germline CDR1 is LNHDA and CDR2 SQIVND (reference sequence). CDR3 nucleotide sequence: TGTGCCAGTAGGGGACAGACCTATTCCTACAATGAGCAGTTCTTC. This sequence encodes CASRGQTYSYNEQFF.

This chain uses TRBV3-1 (or the pseudogene TRBV3-2) with TRBJ1-1, with a tentative D call TRBD1 (5 bases). Germline lookup yields CDR1 LGHDT and CDR2 YNNKEL (reference sequence). This CDR3 has 13 residues. V lost 4 bases and J 3 bases, leaving 9 bases between the germline ends. The CDR3 sequence: CASSRKGDTEAFF. CDR3 nucleotide sequence: TGTGCCAGCAGCCGAAAAGGGGACACTGAAGCTTTCTTT.

The V and J genes are TRBV19 and TRBJ1-1; no firm D call. The length of the CDR3 is 14 residues. Trimming stripped 7 bases from V and 3 bases from J, with 15 bases between. The germline CDR1 and CDR2 sequences are LNHDA and SQIVND (reference sequence). The CDR3 DNA is TGTGCCAGTACCTTCGACATCGGGGACACTGAAGCTTTCTTT. Protein sequence: CASTFDIGDTEAFF.